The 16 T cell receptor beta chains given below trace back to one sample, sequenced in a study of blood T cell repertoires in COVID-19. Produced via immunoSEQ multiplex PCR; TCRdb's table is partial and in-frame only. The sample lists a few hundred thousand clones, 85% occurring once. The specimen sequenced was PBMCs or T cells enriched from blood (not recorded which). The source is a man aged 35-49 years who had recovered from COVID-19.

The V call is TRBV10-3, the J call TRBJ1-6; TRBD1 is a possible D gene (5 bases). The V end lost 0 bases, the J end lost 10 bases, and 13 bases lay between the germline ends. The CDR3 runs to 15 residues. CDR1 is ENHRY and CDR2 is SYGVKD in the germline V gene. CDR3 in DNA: TGTGCCATCAGTGAGTCGGGGCAAGGGAACTCACCCCTCCACTTT. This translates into CAISESGQGNSPLHF.

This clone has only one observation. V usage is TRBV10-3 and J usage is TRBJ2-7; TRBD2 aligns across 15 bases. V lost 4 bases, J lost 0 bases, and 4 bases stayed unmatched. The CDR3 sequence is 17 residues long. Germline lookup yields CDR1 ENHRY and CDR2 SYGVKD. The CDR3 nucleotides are TGTGCCATCAGTGGCGGGACTAGCGGGAGGAACTCCTACGAGCAGTACTTC. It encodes CAISGGTSGRNSYEQYF.

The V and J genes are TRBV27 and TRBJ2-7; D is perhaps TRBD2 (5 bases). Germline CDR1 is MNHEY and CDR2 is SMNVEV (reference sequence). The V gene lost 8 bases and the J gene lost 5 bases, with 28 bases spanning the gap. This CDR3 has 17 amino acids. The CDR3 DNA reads TGTGCCAGCCGACCTTTCCAGTCGGGATCACCGAAGGACGAGCAGTACTTC. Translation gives CASRPFQSGSPKDEQYF.

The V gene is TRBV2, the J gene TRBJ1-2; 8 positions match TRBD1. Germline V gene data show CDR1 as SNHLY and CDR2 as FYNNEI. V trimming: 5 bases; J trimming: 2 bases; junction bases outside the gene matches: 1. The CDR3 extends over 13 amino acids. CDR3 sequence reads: CASSRDRNYGYTF. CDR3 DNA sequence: TGTGCCAGCAGTCGGGACAGGAACTATGGCTACACCTTC.

The DNA for the CDR3 is TGTGCCAGCAGCTTCGTCCCGGACAGAACCACTGAAGCTTTCTTT. Its protein is CASSFVPDRTTEAFF. J is TRBJ1-1 and V is TRBV5-5, with D perhaps matching TRBD1 (6 bases). Germline CDR1 reads SGHKS; CDR2 reads YYEKEE (reference sequence). Trimming removed 2 bases at V and 4 bases at J, with 15 bases between. This CDR3 is built from 15 residues.

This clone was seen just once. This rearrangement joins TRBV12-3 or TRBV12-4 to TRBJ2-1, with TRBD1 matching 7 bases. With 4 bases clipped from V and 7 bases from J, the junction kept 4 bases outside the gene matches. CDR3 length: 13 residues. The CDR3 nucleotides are TGTGCCAGCAGTTCCTACAGGGGTAATGAGCAGTTCTTC. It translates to CASSSYRGNEQFF.

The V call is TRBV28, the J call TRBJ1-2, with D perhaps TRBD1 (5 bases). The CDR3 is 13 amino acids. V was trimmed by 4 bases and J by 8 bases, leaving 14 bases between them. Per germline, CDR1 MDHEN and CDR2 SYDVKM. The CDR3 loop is CASSSGWGEGYTF. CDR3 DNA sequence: TGTGCCAGCAGTTCGGGGTGGGGGGAAGGCTACACCTTC.

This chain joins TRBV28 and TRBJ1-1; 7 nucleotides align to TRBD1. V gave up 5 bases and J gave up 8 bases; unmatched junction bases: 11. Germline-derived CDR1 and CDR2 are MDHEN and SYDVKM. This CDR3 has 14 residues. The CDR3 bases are TGTGCCAGCAGTATCCCCAGACAGGGTGGGGAAGCTTTCTTT. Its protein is CASSIPRQGGEAFF.

The CDR3 DNA sequence: TGCGCCAGCAGCCCTGGACTAGCGGGGGGCTACGAGCAGTACTTC. Protein sequence: CASSPGLAGGYEQYF. The V and J genes are TRBV4-3 and TRBJ2-7; 14 bases align to TRBD2. CDR3 length: 15 amino acids. After removal of 4 bases from V and 3 bases from J, the junction contained 2 bases not matched to a gene. Germline lookup yields CDR1 LGHNA and CDR2 YSLEER.

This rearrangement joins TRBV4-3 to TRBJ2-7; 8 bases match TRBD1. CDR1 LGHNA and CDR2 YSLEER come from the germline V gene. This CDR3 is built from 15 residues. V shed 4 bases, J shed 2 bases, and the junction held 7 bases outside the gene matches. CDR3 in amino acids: CASSLETGAPYEQYF. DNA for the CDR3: TGCGCCAGCAGCCTAGAGACAGGGGCTCCCTACGAGCAGTACTTC.

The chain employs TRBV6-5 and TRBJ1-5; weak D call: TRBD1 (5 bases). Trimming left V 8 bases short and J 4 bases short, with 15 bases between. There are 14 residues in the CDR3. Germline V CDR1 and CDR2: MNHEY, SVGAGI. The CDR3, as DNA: TGTGCCAGCTCCCGGGGGGGGACGAATCAGCCCCAGCATTTT. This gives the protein CASSRGGTNQPQHF.

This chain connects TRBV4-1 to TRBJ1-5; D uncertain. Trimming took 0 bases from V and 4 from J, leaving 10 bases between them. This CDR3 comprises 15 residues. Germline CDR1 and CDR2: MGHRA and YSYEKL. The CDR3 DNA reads TGCGCCAGCAGCCAAGATTTCGGCAGGAATCAGCCCCAGCATTTT. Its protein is CASSQDFGRNQPQHF.

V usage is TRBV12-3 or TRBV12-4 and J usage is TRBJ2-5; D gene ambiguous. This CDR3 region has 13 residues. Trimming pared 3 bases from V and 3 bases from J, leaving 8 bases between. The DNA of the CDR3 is TGTGCCAGCAGTTTCGCACTAAAAGAGACCCAGTACTTC. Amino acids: CASSFALKETQYF.

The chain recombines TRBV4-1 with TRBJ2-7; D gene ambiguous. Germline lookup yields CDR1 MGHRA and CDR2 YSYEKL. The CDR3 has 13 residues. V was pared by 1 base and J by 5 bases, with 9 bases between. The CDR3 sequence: CASSQGPVDEQYF. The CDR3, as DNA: TGCGCCAGCAGCCAAGGCCCGGTTGACGAGCAGTACTTC.

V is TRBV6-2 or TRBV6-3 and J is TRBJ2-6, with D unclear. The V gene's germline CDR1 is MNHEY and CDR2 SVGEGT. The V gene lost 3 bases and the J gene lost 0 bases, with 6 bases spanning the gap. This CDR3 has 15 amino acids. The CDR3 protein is CASSYGSSGANVLTF. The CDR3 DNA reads TGTGCCAGCAGTTATGGCAGCTCTGGGGCCAACGTCCTGACTTTC.

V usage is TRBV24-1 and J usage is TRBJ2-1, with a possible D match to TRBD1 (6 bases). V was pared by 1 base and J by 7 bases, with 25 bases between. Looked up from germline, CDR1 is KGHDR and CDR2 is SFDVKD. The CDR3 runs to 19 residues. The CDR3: CATSDLAQSDTGRENEQFF. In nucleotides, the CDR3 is TGTGCCACCAGTGATTTAGCTCAGTCCGATACAGGGAGAGAGAATGAGCAGTTCTTC.